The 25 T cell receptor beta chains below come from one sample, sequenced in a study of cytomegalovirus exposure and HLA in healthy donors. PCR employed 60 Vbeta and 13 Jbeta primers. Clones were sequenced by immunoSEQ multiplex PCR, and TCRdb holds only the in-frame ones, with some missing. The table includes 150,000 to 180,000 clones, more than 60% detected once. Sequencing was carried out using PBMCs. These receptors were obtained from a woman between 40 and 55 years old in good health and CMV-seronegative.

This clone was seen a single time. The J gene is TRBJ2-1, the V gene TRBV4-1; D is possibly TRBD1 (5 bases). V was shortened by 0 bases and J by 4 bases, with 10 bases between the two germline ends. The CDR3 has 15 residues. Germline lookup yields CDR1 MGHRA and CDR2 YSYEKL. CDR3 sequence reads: CASSQEFTGYNEQFF. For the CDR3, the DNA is TGCGCCAGCAGCCAAGAATTTACAGGTTACAATGAGCAGTTCTTC.

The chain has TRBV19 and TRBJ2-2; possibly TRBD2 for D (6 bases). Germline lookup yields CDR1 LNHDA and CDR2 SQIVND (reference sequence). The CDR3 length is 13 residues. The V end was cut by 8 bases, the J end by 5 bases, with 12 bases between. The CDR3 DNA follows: TGTGCCAGTGGATCAGGACTAACCGGGGAGCTGTTTTTT. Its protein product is CASGSGLTGELFF.

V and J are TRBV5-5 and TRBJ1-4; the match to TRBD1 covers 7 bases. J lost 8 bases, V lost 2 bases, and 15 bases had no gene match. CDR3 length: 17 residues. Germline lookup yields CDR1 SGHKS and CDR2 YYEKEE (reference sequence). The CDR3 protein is CASSLFRPGGMKEKLFF. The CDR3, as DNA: TGTGCCAGCAGCTTATTTCGCCCAGGGGGAATGAAGGAAAAACTGTTTTTT.

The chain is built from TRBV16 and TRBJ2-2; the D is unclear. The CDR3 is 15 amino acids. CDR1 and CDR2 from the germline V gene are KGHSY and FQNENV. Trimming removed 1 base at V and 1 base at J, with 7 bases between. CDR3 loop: CASSQYSGNTGELFF. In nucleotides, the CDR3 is TGTGCCAGCAGCCAATATTCAGGGAACACCGGGGAGCTGTTTTTT.

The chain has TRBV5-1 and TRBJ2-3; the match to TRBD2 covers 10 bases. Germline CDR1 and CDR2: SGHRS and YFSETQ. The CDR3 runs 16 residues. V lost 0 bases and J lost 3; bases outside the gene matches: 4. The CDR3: CASSLVSGGETDTQYF. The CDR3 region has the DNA TGCGCCAGCAGCTTGGTGAGCGGGGGGGAGACAGATACGCAGTATTTT.

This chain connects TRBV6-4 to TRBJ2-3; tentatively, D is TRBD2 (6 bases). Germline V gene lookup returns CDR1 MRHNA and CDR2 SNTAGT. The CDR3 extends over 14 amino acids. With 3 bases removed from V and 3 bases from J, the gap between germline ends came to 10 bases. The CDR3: CASSEWGVTDTQYF. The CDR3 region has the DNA TGTGCCAGCAGTGAATGGGGGGTTACAGATACGCAGTATTTT.

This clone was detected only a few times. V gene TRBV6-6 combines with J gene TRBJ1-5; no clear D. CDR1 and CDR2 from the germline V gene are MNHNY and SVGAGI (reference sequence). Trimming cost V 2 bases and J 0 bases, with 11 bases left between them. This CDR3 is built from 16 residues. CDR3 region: CASSYGQSYSNQPQHF. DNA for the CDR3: TGTGCCAGCAGTTACGGGCAGTCCTATAGCAATCAGCCCCAGCATTTT.

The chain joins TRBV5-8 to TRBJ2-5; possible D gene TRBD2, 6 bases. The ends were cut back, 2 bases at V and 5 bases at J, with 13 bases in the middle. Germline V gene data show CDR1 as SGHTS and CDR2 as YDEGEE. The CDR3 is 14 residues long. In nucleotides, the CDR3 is TGTGCCAGCAGCTTCGGTTTGGGGACTGAGACCCAGTACTTC. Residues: CASSFGLGTETQYF. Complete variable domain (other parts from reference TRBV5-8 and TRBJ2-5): EAGVTQSPTHLIKTRGQQATLRCSPISGHTSVYWYQQALGLGLQFLLWYDEGEERNRGNFPPRFSGRQFPNYSSELNVNALELEDSALYLCASSFGLGTETQYFGPGTRLLVL.

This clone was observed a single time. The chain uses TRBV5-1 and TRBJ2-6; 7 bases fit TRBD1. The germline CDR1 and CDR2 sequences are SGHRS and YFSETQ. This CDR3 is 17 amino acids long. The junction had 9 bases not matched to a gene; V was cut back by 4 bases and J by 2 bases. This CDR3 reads CASSTQGRMAGANVLTF. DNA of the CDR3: TGCGCCAGCAGCACACAGGGGCGCATGGCTGGGGCCAACGTCCTGACTTTC.

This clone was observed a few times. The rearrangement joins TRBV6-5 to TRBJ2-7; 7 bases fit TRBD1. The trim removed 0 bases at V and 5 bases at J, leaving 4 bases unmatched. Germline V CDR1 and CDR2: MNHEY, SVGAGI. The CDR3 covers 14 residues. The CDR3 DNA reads TGTGCCAGCAGTTACTCAAGACAGGGCCACGAGCAGTACTTC. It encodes CASSYSRQGHEQYF.

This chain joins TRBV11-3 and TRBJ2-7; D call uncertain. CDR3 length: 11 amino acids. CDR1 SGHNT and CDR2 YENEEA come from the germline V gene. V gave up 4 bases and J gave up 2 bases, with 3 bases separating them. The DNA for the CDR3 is TGTGCCAGCAGCTCCGCCTACGAGCAGTACTTC. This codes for CASSSAYEQYF.

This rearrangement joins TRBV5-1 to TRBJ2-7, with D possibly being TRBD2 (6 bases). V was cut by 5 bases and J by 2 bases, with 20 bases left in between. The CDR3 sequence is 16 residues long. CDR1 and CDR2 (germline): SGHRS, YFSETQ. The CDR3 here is CASSAGLAPTAYEQYF. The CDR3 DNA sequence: TGCGCCAGCAGTGCCGGCCTAGCGCCCACCGCCTACGAGCAGTACTTC.

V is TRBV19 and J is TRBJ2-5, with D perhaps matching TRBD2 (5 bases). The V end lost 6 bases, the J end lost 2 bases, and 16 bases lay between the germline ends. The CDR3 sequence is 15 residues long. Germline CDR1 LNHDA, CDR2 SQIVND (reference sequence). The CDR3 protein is CASSPYSVLQETQYF. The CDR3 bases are TGTGCCAGTAGCCCATATAGCGTGTTGCAAGAGACCCAGTACTTC. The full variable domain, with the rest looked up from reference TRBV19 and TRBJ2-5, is DGGITQSPKYLFRKEGQNVTLSCEQNLNHDAMYWYRQDPGQGLRLIYYSQIVNDFQKGDIAEGYSVSREKKESFPLTVTSAQKNPTAFYLCASSPYSVLQETQYFGPGTRLLVL.

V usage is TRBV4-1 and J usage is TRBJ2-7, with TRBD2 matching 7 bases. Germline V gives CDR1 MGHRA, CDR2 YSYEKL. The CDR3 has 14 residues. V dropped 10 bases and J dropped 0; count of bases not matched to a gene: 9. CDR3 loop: CATPGRRSSYEQYF. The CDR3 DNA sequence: TGCGCCACCCCCGGGAGGAGAAGCTCCTACGAGCAGTACTTC.

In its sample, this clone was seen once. This CDR3 reads CASSPTGQGRPDEQYF. The CDR3 DNA follows: TGTGCCAGCAGCCCCACGGGACAGGGCCGACCTGACGAGCAGTACTTC. This chain joins TRBV11-2 and TRBJ2-7; 9 nucleotides match TRBD1. Trimming at V came to 5 bases and at J to 5 bases, leaving 13 bases not matched to a gene. The CDR3 has 16 amino acids. The germline gives CDR1 SGHAT, CDR2 FQNNGV.

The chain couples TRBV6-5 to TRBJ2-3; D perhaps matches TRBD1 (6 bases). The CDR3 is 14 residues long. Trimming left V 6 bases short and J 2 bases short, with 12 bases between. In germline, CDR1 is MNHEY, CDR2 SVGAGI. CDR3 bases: TGTGCCAGCAGGACAGGCGTGGCCACAGATACGCAGTATTTT. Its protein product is CASRTGVATDTQYF.

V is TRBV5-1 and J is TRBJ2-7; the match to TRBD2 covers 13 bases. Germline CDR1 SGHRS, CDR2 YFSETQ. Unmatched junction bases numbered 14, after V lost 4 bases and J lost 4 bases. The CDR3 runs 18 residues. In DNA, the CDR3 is TGCGCCAGCAGCCCCTCCGGGACTAGCGGGATGACACCTTACGAGCAGTACTTC. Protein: CASSPSGTSGMTPYEQYF.

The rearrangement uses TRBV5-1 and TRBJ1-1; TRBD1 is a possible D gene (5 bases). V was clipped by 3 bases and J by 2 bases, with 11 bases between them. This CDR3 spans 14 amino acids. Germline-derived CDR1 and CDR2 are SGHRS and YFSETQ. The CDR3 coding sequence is TGCGCCAGCAGCTCCCAGGGATTCAACACTGAAGCTTTCTTT. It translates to CASSSQGFNTEAFF.

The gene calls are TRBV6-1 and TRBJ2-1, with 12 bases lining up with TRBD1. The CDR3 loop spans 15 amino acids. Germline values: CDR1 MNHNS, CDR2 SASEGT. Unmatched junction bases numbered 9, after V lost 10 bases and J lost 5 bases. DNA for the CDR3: TGTGCCATCAGGGCGGGACAGGGGGCCAACAATGAGCAGTTCTTC. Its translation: CAIRAGQGANNEQFF.

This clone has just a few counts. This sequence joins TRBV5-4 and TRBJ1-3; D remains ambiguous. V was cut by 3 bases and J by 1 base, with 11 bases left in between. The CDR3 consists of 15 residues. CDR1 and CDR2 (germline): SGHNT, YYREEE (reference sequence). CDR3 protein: CASSSDTLSGNTIYF. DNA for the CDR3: TGTGCCAGCAGCTCCGACACTCTTTCTGGAAACACCATATATTTT.

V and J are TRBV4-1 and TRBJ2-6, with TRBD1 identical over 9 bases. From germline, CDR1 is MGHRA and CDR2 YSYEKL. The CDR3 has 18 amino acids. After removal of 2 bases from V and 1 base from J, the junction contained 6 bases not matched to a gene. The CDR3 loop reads CASSQSQGAGSGANVLTF. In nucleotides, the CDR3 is TGCGCCAGCAGCCAATCACAGGGGGCAGGTTCTGGGGCCAACGTCCTGACTTTC.

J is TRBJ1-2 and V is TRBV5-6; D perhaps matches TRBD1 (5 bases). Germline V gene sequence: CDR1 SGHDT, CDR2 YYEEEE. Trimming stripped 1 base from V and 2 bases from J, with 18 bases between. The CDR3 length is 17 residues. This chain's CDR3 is CASSLRGPVSTNYGYTF. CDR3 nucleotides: TGTGCCAGCAGCTTGAGGGGCCCCGTCTCGACGAACTATGGCTACACCTTC.

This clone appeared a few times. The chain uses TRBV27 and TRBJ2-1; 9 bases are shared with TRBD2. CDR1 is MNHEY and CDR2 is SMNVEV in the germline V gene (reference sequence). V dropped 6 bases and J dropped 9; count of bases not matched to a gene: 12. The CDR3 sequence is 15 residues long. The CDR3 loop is CASSRLAEGAGEQFF. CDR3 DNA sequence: TGTGCCAGCAGCCGACTAGCGGAGGGGGCAGGTGAGCAGTTCTTC.

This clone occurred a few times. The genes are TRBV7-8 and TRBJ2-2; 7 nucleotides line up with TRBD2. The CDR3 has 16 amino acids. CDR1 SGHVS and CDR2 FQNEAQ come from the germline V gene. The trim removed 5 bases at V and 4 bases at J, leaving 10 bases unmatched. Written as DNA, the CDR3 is TGTGCCAGCAGCCTCCGGACTAGATCGAGCACCGGGGAGCTGTTTTTT. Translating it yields CASSLRTRSSTGELFF.

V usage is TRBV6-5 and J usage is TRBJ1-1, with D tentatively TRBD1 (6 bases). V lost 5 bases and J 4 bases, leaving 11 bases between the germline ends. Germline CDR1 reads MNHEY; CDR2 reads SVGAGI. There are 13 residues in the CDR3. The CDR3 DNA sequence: TGTGCCAGCAGTCTCCGACAGGCCACTGAAGCTTTCTTT. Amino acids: CASSLRQATEAFF.